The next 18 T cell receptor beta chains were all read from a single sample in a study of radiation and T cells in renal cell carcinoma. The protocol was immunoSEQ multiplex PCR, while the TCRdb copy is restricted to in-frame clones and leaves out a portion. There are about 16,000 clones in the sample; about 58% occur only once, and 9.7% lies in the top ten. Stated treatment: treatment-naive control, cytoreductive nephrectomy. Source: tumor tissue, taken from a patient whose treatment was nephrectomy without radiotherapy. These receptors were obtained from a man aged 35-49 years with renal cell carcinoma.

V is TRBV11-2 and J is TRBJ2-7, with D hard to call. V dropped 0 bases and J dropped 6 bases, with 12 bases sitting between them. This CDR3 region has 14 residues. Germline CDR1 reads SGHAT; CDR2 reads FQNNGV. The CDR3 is CASSLDGVGGEQYF. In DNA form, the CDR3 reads TGTGCCAGCAGCTTAGATGGAGTTGGTGGCGAGCAGTACTTC.

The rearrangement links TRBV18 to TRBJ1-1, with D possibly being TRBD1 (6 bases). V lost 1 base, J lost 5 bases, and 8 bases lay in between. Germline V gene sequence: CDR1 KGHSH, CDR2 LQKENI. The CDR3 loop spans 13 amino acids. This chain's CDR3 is CASSPRQDTEAFF. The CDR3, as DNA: TGTGCCAGCTCACCACGACAGGATACTGAAGCTTTCTTT.

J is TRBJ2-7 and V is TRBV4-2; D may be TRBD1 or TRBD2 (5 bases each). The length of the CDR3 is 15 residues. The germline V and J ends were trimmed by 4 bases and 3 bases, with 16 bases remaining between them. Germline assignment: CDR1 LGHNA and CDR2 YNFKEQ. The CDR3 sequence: CASSLDTGAHYEQYF. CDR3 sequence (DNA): TGTGCCAGCAGCCTAGATACCGGGGCTCACTACGAGCAGTACTTC.

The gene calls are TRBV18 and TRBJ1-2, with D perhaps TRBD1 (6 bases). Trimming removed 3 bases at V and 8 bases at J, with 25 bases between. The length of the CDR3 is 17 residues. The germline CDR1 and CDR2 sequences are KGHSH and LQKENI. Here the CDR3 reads CASSPLEGTIHNGGYTF. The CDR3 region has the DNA TGTGCCAGCTCACCGCTTGAGGGGACAATTCACAATGGGGGCTACACCTTC.

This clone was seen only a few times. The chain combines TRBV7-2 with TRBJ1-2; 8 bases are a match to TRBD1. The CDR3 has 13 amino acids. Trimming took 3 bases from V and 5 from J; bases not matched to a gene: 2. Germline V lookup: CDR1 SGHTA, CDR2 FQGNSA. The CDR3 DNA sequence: TGTGCCAGCAGCTTCGGACAGGGTTATGGCTACACCTTC. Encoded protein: CASSFGQGYGYTF.

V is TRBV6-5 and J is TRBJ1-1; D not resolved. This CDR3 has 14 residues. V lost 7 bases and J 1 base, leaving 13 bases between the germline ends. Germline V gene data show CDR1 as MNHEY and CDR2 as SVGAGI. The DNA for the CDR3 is TGTGCCAGCACTTCCCACATGTCGAACACTGAAGCTTTCTTT. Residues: CASTSHMSNTEAFF.

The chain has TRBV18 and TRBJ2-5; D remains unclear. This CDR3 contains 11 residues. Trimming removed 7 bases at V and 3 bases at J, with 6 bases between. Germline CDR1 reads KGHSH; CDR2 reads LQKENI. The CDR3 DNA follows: TGTGCCAGCTTGGCAGAAGAGACCCAGTACTTC. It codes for CASLAEETQYF.

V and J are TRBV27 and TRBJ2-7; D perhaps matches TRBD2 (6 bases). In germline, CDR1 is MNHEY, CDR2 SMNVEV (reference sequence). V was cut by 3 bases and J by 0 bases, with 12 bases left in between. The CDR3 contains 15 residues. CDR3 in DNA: TGTGCCAGCAGTTTTAGCGGATTGAGCTCCTACGAGCAGTACTTC. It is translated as CASSFSGLSSYEQYF.

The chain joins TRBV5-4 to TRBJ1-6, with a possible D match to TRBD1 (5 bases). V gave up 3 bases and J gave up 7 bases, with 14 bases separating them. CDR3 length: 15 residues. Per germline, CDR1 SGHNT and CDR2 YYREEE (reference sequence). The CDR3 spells CASSSGGLSNSPLHF. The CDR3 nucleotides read TGTGCCAGCAGCTCGGGGGGACTCAGCAATTCACCCCTCCACTTT.

The CDR3 DNA reads TGTGCCAGCAGCTTCAGTATAAACACTGAAGCTTTCTTT. Its protein product is CASSFSINTEAFF. The chain couples TRBV5-6 to TRBJ1-1; D is unresolved. Germline V lookup: CDR1 SGHDT, CDR2 YYEEEE. V was trimmed by 2 bases and J by 2 bases, leaving 7 bases between them. The length of the CDR3 is 13 residues.

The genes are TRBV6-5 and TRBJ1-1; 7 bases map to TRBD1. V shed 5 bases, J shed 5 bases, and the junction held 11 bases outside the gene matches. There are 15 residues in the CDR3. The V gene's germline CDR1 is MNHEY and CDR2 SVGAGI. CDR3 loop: CASSNTGARGTEAFF. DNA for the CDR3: TGTGCCAGCAGTAATACAGGGGCGAGGGGAACTGAAGCTTTCTTT.

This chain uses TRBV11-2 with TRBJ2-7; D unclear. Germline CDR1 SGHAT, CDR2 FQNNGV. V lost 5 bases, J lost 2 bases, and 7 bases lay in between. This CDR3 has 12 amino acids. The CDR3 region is CASSPTAYEQYF. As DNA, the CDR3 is TGTGCCAGCAGCCCGACGGCCTACGAGCAGTACTTC.

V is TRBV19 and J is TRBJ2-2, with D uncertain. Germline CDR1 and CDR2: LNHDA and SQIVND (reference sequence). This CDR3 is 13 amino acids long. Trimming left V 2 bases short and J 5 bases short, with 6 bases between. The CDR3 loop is CASSIRGTGELFF. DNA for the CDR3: TGTGCCAGTAGTATACGTGGAACCGGGGAGCTGTTTTTT. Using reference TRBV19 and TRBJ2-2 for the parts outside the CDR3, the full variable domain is DGGITQSPKYLFRKEGQNVTLSCEQNLNHDAMYWYRQDPGQGLRLIYYSQIVNDFQKGDIAEGYSVSREKKESFPLTVTSAQKNPTAFYLCASSIRGTGELFFGEGSRLTVL.

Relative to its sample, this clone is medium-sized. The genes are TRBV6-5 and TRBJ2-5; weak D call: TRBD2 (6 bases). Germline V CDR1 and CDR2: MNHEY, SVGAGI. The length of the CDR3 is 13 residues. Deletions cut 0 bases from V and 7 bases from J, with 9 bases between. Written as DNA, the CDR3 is TGTGCCAGCAGTTACTCCCAGGGAGGGACCCAGTACTTC. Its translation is CASSYSQGGTQYF.

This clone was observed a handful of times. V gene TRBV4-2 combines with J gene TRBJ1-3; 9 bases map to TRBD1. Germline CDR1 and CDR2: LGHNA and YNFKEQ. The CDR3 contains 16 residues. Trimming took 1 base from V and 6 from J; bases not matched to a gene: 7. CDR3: CASSQVQGQGENTIYF. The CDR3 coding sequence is TGTGCCAGCAGCCAAGTGCAGGGACAGGGCGAAAACACCATATATTTT.

The CDR3 DNA follows: TGCGCCAGCAGCTTGGTACCCCAGGGACCCTACGAGCAGTACTTC. Its protein product is CASSLVPQGPYEQYF. The V call is TRBV5-1, the J call TRBJ2-7; D possibly matches TRBD1 or TRBD2 (5 bases each). Trimming cost V 0 bases and J 2 bases, with 12 bases left between them. Germline loops: CDR1 SGHRS, CDR2 YFSETQ. This CDR3 is 15 amino acids long.

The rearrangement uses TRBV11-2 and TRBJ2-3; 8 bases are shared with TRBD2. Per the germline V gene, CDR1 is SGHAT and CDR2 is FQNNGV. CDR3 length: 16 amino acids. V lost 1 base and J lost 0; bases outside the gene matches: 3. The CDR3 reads CASSLAGGGSTDTQYF. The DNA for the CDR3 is TGTGCCAGCAGCTTAGCTGGCGGGGGGAGCACAGATACGCAGTATTTT. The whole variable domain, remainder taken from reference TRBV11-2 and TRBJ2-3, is EAGVAQSPRYKIIEKRQSVAFWCNPISGHATLYWYQQILGQGPKLLIQFQNNGVVDDSQLPKDRFSAERLKGVDSTLKIQPAKLEDSAVYLCASSLAGGGSTDTQYFGPGTRLTVL.

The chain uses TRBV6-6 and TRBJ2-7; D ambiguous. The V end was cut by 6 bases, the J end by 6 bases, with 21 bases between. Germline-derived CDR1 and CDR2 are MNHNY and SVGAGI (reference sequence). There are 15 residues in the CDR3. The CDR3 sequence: CASRPFYRVLGEQYF. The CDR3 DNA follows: TGTGCCAGCAGGCCTTTCTACCGGGTCCTCGGCGAGCAGTACTTC.